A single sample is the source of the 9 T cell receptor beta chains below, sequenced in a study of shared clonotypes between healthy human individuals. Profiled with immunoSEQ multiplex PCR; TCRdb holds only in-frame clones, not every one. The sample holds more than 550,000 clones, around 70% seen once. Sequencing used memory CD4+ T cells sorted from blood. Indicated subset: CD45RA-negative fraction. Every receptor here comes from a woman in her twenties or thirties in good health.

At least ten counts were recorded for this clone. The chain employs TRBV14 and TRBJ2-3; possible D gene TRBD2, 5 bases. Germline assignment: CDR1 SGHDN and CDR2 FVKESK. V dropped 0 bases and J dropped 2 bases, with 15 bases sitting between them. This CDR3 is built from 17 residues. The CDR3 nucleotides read TGTGCCAGCAGCCAAGATCTAAGAGCGGTATACACAGATACGCAGTATTTT. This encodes CASSQDLRAVYTDTQYF. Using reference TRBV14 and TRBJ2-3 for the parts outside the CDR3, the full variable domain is EAGVTQFPSHSVIEKGQTVTLRCDPISGHDNLYWYRRVMGKEIKFLLHFVKESKQDESGMPNNRFLAERTGGTYSTLKVQPAELEDSGVYFCASSQDLRAVYTDTQYFGPGTRLTVL.

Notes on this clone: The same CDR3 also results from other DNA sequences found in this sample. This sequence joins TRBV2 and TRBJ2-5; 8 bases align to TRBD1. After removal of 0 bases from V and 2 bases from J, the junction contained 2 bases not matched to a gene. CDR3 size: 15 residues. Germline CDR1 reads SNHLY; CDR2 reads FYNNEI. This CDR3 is CASSEAGTGQETQYF. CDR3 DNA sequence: TGTGCCAGCAGTGAAGCAGGGACAGGTCAAGAGACCCAGTACTTC.

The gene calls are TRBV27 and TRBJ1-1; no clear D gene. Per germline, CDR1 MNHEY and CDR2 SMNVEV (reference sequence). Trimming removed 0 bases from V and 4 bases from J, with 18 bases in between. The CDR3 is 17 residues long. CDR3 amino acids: CASSLSMTRLRATEAFF. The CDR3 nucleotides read TGTGCCAGCAGTTTATCGATGACCCGACTCCGCGCCACTGAAGCTTTCTTT.

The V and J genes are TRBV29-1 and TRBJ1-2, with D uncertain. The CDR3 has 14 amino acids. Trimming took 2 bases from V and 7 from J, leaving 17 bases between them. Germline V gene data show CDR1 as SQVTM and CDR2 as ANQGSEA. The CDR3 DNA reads TGCAGCGTTGAATACCCAGCCCCGCAAAGTGGCTACACCTTC. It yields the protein CSVEYPAPQSGYTF.

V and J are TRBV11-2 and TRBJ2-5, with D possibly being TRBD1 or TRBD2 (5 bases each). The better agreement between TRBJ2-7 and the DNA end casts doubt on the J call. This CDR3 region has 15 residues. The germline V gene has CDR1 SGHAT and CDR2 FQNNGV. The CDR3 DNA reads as TGTGCCAGCAGCCTGCTTGAGGGGCCGTCACACGAGCAGTACTTC. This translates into CASSLLEGPSHEQYF.

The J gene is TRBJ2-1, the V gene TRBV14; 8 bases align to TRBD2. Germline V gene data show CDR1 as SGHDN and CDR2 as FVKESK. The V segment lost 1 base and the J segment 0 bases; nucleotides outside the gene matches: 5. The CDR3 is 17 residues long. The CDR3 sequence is CASSQVASGRSYNEQFF. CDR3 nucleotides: TGTGCCAGCAGCCAAGTGGCTAGCGGGCGCTCCTACAATGAGCAGTTCTTC.

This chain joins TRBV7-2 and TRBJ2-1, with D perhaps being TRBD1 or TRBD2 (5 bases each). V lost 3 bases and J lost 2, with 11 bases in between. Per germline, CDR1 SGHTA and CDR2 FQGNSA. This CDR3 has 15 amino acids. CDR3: CASSLWGMAYNEQFF. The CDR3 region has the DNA TGTGCCAGCAGCTTGTGGGGGATGGCCTACAATGAGCAGTTCTTC. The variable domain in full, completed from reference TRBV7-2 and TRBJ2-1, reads GAGVSQSPSNKVTEKGKDVELRCDPISGHTALYWYRQSLGQGLEFLIYFQGNSAPDKSGLPSDRFSAERTGGSVSTLTIQRTQQEDSAVYLCASSLWGMAYNEQFFGPGTRLTVL.

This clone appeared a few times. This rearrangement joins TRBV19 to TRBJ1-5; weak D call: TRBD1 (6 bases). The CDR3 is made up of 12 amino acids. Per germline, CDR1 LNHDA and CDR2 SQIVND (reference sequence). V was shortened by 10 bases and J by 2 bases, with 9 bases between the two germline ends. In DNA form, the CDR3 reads TGTGCCACAGGGGACGGCAATCAGCCCCAGCATTTT. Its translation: CATGDGNQPQHF.

This CDR3 is CASSLGPSGRQEQFF. In DNA, the CDR3 is TGTGCCAGCAGTTTAGGTCCTAGCGGGAGGCAGGAGCAGTTCTTC. The chain links TRBV27 to TRBJ2-1; 11 bases align to TRBD2. Trimming at V came to 2 bases and at J to 10 bases, leaving 7 bases not matched to a gene. The CDR3 runs to 15 residues. Germline assignment: CDR1 MNHEY and CDR2 SMNVEV (reference sequence).